This T cell receptor beta chain was found in a study of T cell responses to AZD1222 COVID-19 vaccine. Data came from immunoSEQ multiplex PCR; TCRdb stores just in-frame clones and leaves some out. Of about 90,000 clones listed, over 75% are singletons. Timing groups of about 4 and about 12 weeks for second doses were pooled. CDR1 and CDR2 (germline): SGHNT, YENEEA. V was trimmed by 5 bases and J by 6 bases, leaving 9 bases between them. This CDR3 region has 12 residues. This clonotype was obtained from an adult who received the AZD1222 COVID-19 vaccine. The source was peripheral blood, collected 28 days after the second AZD1222 dose. J is TRBJ2-3 and V is TRBV11-3; D remains unclear. CDR3 bases: TGTGCCAGCAGCATAGTTGCGGATACGCAGTATTTT. It translates to CASSIVADTQYF.